This TCR beta chain was captured by sequencing in a study of shared clonotypes between healthy human individuals. Study-wide results and limits: Inspection by rarefaction showed sorted-subset sequencing to be incomplete despite large depth.

Assay: immunoSEQ multiplex PCR; the TCRdb copy retains only in-frame clones and omits some. This table holds about 1 million clones, under 80% found once. This clone was seen just once. The antigen is undetermined. V lost 5 bases and J lost 2, with 11 bases in between. The CDR3 contains 14 residues. Germline-derived CDR1 and CDR2 are SEHNR and FQNEAQ (reference sequence). The chain uses TRBV7-9 and TRBJ2-3, with a possible D match to TRBD2 (6 bases). This clonotype was sampled from a young man in good health. What was sequenced was memory CD4+ T cells sorted from blood. This sample's subset: CD45RA-negative fraction. CDR3 in DNA: TGTGCCAGCAGCCCAGCGGGCAACACAGATACGCAGTATTTT. Its translation is CASSPAGNTDTQYF.